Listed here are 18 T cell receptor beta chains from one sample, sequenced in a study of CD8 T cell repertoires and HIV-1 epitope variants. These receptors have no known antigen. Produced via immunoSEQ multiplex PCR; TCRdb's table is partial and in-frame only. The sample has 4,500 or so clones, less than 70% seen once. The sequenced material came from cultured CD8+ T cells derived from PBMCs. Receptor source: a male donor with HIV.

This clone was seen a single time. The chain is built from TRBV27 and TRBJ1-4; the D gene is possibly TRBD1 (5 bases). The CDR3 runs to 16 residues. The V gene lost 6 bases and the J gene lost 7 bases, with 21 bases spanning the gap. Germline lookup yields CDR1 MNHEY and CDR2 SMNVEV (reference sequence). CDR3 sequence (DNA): TGTGCCAGCAGCCAGATAACAGGTCAGGGTGTTGAAAAACTGTTTTTT. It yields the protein CASSQITGQGVEKLFF.

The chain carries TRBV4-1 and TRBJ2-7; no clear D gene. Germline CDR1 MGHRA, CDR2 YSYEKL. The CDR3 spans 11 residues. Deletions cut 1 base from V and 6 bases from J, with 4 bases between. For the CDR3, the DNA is TGCGCCAGCAGCCAAGGGTCCGAGCAGTACTTC. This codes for CASSQGSEQYF.

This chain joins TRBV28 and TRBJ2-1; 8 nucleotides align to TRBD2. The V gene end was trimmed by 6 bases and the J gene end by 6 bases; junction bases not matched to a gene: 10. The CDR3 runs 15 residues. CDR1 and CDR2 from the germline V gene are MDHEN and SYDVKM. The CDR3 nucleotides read TGTGCCAGCAGCCCTAGCGGGTTTGGGGGCAATGAGCAGTTCTTC. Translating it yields CASSPSGFGGNEQFF.

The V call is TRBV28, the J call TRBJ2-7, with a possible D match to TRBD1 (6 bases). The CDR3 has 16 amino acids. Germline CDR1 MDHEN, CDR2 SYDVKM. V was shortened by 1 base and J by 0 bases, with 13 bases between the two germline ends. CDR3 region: CASSLSQGTLSYEQYF. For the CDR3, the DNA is TGTGCCAGCAGTTTATCACAGGGAACCCTCTCCTACGAGCAGTACTTC.

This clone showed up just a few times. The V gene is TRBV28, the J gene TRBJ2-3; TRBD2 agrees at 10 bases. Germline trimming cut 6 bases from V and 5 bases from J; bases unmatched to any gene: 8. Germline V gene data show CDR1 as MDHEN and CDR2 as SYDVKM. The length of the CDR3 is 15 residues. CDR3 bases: TGTGCCAGCAGCCCCACCCGACTAGCGGGAGATACGCAGTATTTT. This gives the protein CASSPTRLAGDTQYF. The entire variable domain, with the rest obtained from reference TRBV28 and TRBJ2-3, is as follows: DVKVTQSSRYLVKRTGEKVFLECVQDMDHENMFWYRQDPGLGLRLIYFSYDVKMKEKGDIPEGYSVSREKKERFSLILESASTNQTSMYLCASSPTRLAGDTQYFGPGTRLTVL.

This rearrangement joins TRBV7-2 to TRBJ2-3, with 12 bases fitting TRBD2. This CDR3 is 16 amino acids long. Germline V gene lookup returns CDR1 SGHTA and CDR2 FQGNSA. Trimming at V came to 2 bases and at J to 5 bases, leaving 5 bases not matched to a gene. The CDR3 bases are TGTGCCAGCAGCTTACTAGCGGGAGGGCATGGAGATACGCAGTATTTT. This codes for CASSLLAGGHGDTQYF. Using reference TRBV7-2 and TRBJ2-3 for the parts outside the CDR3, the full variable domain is GAGVSQSPSNKVTEKGKDVELRCDPISGHTALYWYRQSLGQGLEFLIYFQGNSAPDKSGLPSDRFSAERTGGSVSTLTIQRTQQEDSAVYLCASSLLAGGHGDTQYFGPGTRLTVL.

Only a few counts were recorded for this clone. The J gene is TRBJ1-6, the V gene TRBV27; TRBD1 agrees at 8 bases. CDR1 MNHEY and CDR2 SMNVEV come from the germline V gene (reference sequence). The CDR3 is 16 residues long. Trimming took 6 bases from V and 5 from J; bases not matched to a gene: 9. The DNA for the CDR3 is TGTGCCAGCAGCAGGACTAGCAGGGGGCATAATTCACCCCTCCACTTT. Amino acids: CASSRTSRGHNSPLHF.

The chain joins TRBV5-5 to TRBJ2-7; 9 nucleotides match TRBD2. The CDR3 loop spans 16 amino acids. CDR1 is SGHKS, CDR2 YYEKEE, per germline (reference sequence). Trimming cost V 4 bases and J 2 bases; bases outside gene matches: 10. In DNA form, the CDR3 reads TGTGCCAGCAGCCTCGGGTGGGGACTAGCCGCCTACGAGCAGTACTTC. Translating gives CASSLGWGLAAYEQYF.

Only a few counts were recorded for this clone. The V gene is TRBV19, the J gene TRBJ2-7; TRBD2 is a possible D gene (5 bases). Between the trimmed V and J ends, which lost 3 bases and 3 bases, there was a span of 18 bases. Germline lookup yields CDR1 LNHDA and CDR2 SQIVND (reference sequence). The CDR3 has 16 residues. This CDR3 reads CASSMAASGSIYEQYF. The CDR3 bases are TGTGCCAGTAGTATGGCGGCCAGCGGTTCCATCTACGAGCAGTACTTC.

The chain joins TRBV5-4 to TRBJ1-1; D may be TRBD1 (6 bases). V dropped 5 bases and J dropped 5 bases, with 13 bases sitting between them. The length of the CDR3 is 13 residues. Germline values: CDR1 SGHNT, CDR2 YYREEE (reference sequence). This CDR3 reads CASREQGGTEAFF. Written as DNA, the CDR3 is TGTGCCAGCAGGGAGCAAGGGGGTACTGAAGCTTTCTTT.

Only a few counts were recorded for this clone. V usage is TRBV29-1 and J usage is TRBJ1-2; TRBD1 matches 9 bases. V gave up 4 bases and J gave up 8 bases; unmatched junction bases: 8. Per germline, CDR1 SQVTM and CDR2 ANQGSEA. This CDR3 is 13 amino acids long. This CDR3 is CSVGTGASKGYTF. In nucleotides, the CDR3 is TGCAGCGTTGGGACAGGGGCCTCTAAAGGCTACACCTTC. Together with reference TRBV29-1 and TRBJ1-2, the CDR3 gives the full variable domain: SAVISQKPSRDICQRGTSLTIQCQVDSQVTMMFWYRQQPGQSLTLIATANQGSEATYESGFVIDKFPISRPNLTFSTLTVSNMSPEDSSIYLCSVGTGASKGYTFGSGTRLTVV.

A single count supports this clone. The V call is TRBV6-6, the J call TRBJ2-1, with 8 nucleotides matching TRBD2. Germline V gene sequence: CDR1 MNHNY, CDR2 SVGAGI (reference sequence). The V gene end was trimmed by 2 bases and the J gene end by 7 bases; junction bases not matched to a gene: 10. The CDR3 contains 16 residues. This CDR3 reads CASSYVRLTSANEQFF. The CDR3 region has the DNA TGTGCCAGCAGTTACGTTCGGTTGACTAGCGCAAATGAGCAGTTCTTC.

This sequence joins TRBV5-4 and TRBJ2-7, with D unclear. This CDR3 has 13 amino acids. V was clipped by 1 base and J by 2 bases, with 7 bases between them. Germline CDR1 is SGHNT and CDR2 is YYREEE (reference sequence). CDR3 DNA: TGTGCCAGCAGCTTGAAAGACGCCTACGAGCAGTACTTC. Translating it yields CASSLKDAYEQYF.

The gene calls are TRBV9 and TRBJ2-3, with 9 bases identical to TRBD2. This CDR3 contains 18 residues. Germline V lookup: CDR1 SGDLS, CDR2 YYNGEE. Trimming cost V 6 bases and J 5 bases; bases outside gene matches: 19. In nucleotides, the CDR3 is TGTGCCAGCACCGACAACTATAGGGGGCGGGAGGGCCAAGATACGCAGTATTTT. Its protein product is CASTDNYRGREGQDTQYF.

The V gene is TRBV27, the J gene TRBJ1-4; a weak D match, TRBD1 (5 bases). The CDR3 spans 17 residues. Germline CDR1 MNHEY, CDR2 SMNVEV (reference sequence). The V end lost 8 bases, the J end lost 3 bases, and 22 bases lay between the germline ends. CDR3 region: CASAFRGLGRANEKLFF. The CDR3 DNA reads TGTGCCAGCGCCTTTAGAGGGTTGGGACGGGCTAATGAAAAACTGTTTTTT.

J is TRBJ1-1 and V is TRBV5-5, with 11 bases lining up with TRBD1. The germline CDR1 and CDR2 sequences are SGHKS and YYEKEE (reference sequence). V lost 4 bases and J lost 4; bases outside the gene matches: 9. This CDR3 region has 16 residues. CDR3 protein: CASSRGQGDRTTEAFF. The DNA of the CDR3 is TGTGCCAGCAGCCGGGGACAGGGGGACCGAACCACTGAAGCTTTCTTT.

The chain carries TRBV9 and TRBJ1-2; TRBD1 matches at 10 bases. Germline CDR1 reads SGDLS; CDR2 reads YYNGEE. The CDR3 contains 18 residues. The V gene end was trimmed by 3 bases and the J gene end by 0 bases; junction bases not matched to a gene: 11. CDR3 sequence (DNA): TGTGCCAGCAGCGCGAATATGGGACAGGGGAAACCTAACTATGGCTACACCTTC. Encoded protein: CASSANMGQGKPNYGYTF. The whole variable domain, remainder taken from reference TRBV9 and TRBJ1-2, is DSGVTQTPKHLITATGQRVTLRCSPRSGDLSVYWYQQSLDQGLQFLIQYYNGEERAKGNILERFSAQQFPDLHSELNLSSLELGDSALYFCASSANMGQGKPNYGYTFGSGTRLTVV.

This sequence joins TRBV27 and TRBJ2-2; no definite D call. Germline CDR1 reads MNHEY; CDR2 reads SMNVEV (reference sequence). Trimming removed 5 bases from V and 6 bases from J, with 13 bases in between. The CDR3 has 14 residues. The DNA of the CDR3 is TGTGCCAGCAGTGCTTACAGTCGTTCCGGGGAGCTGTTTTTT. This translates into CASSAYSRSGELFF.